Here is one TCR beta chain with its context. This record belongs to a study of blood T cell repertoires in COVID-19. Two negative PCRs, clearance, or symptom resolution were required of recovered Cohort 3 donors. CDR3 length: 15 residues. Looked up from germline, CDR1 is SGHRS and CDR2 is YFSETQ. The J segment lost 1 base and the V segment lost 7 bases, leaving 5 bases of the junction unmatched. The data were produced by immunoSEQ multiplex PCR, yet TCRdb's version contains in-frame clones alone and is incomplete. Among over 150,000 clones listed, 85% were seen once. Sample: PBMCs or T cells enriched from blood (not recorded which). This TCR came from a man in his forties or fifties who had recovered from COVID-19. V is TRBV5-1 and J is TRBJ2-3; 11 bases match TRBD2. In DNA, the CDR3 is TGCGCCAGCCGGACTAGCGGGTCTCGCACAGATACGCAGTATTTT. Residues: CASRTSGSRTDTQYF.